This is a list of T cell receptor beta chains from one sample in a study of beta chain features in type 1 diabetes. Sequencing was performed with immunoSEQ multiplex PCR; in TCRdb, only in-frame clones are kept and a portion is missing. Of fewer than 900,000 clones in the sample, 17% were seen once. The sample consisted of naive CD4+ T cells from blood. These receptors all stem from a woman younger than 35 in good health. CDR3s include the opening cysteine and the closing phenylalanine or tryptophan. The order of the fields is clone size, V gene, J gene, D gene, CDR3 DNA, CDR3 protein. The D gene is left open where the match is weak. Clone size is not always given. Where it is, it says once, few, many or a class for expanded clones.

clone size: .; V gene: TRBV14; J gene: TRBJ2-5; D gene: TRBD2; CDR3 DNA: TGTGCCAGCAGCTCATGTCTGACTAGTGGGGGGGTGGAGACCCAGTACTTC; CDR3 protein: CASSSCLTSGGVETQYF
clone size: few; V gene: TRBV4-3; J gene: TRBJ2-1; D gene: .; CDR3 DNA: TGCGCCAGCAGCCGCGGAGGGGGGGCTCAATACAATGAGCAGTTCTTC; CDR3 protein: CASSRGGGAQYNEQFF
clone size: few; V gene: TRBV6-6; J gene: TRBJ2-1; D gene: .; CDR3 DNA: TGTGCCAGCGCTTGGACAGAGGCGGACAATGAGCAGTTCTTC; CDR3 protein: CASAWTEADNEQFF
clone size: .; V gene: TRBV7-2; J gene: TRBJ2-5; D gene: .; CDR3 DNA: TGTGCCAGCAGCTTAAATGCATGGGGGACCCAGTACTTC; CDR3 protein: CASSLNAWGTQYF
clone size: .; V gene: TRBV7-9; J gene: TRBJ2-7; D gene: .; CDR3 DNA: TGCGCCAGCAGCTTAGGGGCAGGGAGCGAGCAGTACTTC; CDR3 protein: CASSLGAGSEQYF
clone size: few; V gene: TRBV5-4; J gene: TRBJ1-3; D gene: .; CDR3 DNA: TGTGCCAGCAGCTTGCCGGACAGCGCCTCTGGAAACACCATATATTTT; CDR3 protein: CASSLPDSASGNTIYF
clone size: .; V gene: TRBV7-9; J gene: TRBJ2-1; D gene: .; CDR3 DNA: TGTGCCAGCAGCTTCCGAGGATGGCGAGAAAGAGGCCTATACAATGAGCAGTTCTTC; CDR3 protein: CASSFRGWRERGLYNEQFF
clone size: .; V gene: TRBV6-1; J gene: TRBJ1-1; D gene: TRBD1; CDR3 DNA: TGTGCCATCAGTGAAGGTGGGGCAGGGGGAAGCGTGAACACTGAAGCTTTCTTT; CDR3 protein: CAISEGGAGGSVNTEAFF
clone size: few; V gene: TRBV7-2; J gene: TRBJ2-7; D gene: .; CDR3 DNA: TGTGCCAGCAGCTCGGGACTGACCTACGAGCAGTACTTC; CDR3 protein: CASSSGLTYEQYF
clone size: few; V gene: TRBV5-5; J gene: TRBJ2-7; D gene: .; CDR3 DNA: TGTGCCAGCAGCTTGGGGGACTACGAGCAGTACTTC; CDR3 protein: CASSLGDYEQYF
clone size: .; V gene: TRBV18; J gene: TRBJ1-5; D gene: .; CDR3 DNA: TGTGCCAGCTCAACCAGACCCGTCGATACGGGCAATCAGCCCCAGCATTTT; CDR3 protein: CASSTRPVDTGNQPQHF
clone size: few; V gene: TRBV5-1; J gene: TRBJ2-3; D gene: .; CDR3 DNA: TGCGCCAGCAGCTCTGGCTTTAGCACAGATACGCAGTATTTT; CDR3 protein: CASSSGFSTDTQYF
clone size: .; V gene: TRBV2; J gene: TRBJ2-3; D gene: .; CDR3 DNA: TGTGCCAGCAAGCACAGGGATACAGATACGCAGTATTTT; CDR3 protein: CASKHRDTDTQYF
clone size: few; V gene: TRBV2; J gene: TRBJ1-1; D gene: TRBD1; CDR3 DNA: TGTGCCAGCAGTGAACAGGGGGCTTTGAACACTGAAGCTTTCTTT; CDR3 protein: CASSEQGALNTEAFF
clone size: .; V gene: TRBV28; J gene: TRBJ1-2; D gene: .; CDR3 DNA: TGTGCCAGCAGTCGTTATGGCTACACCTTC; CDR3 protein: CASSRYGYTF
clone size: .; V gene: TRBV2; J gene: TRBJ2-7; D gene: TRBD2; CDR3 DNA: TGTGCCAGCAGTGAAGCGCGACTAGCGGGAGTTTACGAGCAGTACTTC; CDR3 protein: CASSEARLAGVYEQYF
clone size: .; V gene: TRBV7-2; J gene: TRBJ1-4; D gene: .; CDR3 DNA: TGTGCCAGCAGGCTCGGGGGGGGCTTAGGTGAAAAACTGTTTTTT; CDR3 protein: CASRLGGGLGEKLFF
clone size: .; V gene: TRBV6-5; J gene: TRBJ1-4; D gene: .; CDR3 DNA: TGTGCCAGCAGCCACCTCCGTGGGGGTTATGAAAAACTGTTTTTT; CDR3 protein: CASSHLRGGYEKLFF
clone size: few; V gene: TRBV6-5; J gene: TRBJ1-5; D gene: .; CDR3 DNA: TGTGCCAGCAGTTACTCCCCTAATCAGCCCCAGCATTTT; CDR3 protein: CASSYSPNQPQHF
clone size: .; V gene: TRBV19; J gene: TRBJ2-7; D gene: TRBD1; CDR3 DNA: TGTGCCAGTAGTATAACGGGACAGGGGTTCTACGAGCAGTACTTC; CDR3 protein: CASSITGQGFYEQYF
clone size: few; V gene: TRBV6-1; J gene: TRBJ2-7; D gene: .; CDR3 DNA: TGTGCGGGGGGACAGTACGAGCAGTACTTC; CDR3 protein: CAGGQYEQYF
clone size: .; V gene: TRBV6-1; J gene: TRBJ2-5; D gene: TRBD2; CDR3 DNA: TGTGCCAGCAGCAAAGGGACTAGTCCCCAGGAGACCCAGTACTTC; CDR3 protein: CASSKGTSPQETQYF
clone size: .; V gene: TRBV25-1; J gene: TRBJ2-1; D gene: .; CDR3 DNA: TGTGCCAGCAGTGAATCGGGCGGGACGGTCAATGAGCAGTTCTTC; CDR3 protein: CASSESGGTVNEQFF
clone size: .; V gene: TRBV28; J gene: TRBJ2-5; D gene: .; CDR3 DNA: TGTGCCAGCAGTTTTGGGGGCAGGGTAGAGACCCAGTACTTC; CDR3 protein: CASSFGGRVETQYF
clone size: .; V gene: TRBV7-8; J gene: TRBJ1-5; D gene: .; CDR3 DNA: TGTGCCAGCAGCTTAGCGAGCGTTACAAATCAGCCCCAGCATTTT; CDR3 protein: CASSLASVTNQPQHF
clone size: few; V gene: TRBV7-9; J gene: TRBJ2-1; D gene: .; CDR3 DNA: TGTGCCAGCAGCTTAGGCTCGGTATCCTACAATGAGCAGTTCTTC; CDR3 protein: CASSLGSVSYNEQFF
clone size: .; V gene: TRBV18; J gene: TRBJ2-7; D gene: TRBD1; CDR3 DNA: TGTGCCAGCTCACCTCTCATGAGGACAGGGCCCTACGAGCAGTACTTC; CDR3 protein: CASSPLMRTGPYEQYF
clone size: few; V gene: TRBV7-9; J gene: TRBJ1-4; D gene: .; CDR3 DNA: TGTGCCAGCAGCTTAGCGGGGAACGCTAATGAAAAACTGTTTTTT; CDR3 protein: CASSLAGNANEKLFF
clone size: .; V gene: TRBV6-5; J gene: TRBJ2-1; D gene: .; CDR3 DNA: TGTGCCAGCAGCCCAACATCCGGACGCTACAATGAGCAGTTCTTC; CDR3 protein: CASSPTSGRYNEQFF
clone size: few; V gene: TRBV11-2; J gene: TRBJ2-1; D gene: TRBD2; CDR3 DNA: TGTGCCAGCAGAATAGCGGGAGGGCCCGGCAATGAGCAGTTCTTC; CDR3 protein: CASRIAGGPGNEQFF
clone size: .; V gene: TRBV6-5; J gene: TRBJ2-7; D gene: TRBD2; CDR3 DNA: TGTGCCAGCAGCAACGGGAGGTCCGAGCAGTACTTC; CDR3 protein: CASSNGRSEQYF
clone size: .; V gene: TRBV4-3; J gene: TRBJ2-6; D gene: TRBD2; CDR3 DNA: TGCGCCAGCAGCCAAGAGTGGACGGGGGGGCTAGGTGGGGCCAACGTCCTGACTTTC; CDR3 protein: CASSQEWTGGLGGANVLTF
clone size: .; V gene: TRBV6-6; J gene: TRBJ2-3; D gene: TRBD1; CDR3 DNA: TGTGCCAGCAGTTACTCGGGACAGGGAGCAGATACGCAGTATTTT; CDR3 protein: CASSYSGQGADTQYF
clone size: .; V gene: TRBV7-2; J gene: TRBJ1-5; D gene: .; CDR3 DNA: TGTGCCAGCAGCTCTCGAAACTCGCGGGTAGGCAATCAGCCCCAGCATTTT; CDR3 protein: CASSSRNSRVGNQPQHF
clone size: .; V gene: TRBV29-1; J gene: TRBJ2-1; D gene: .; CDR3 DNA: TGCAGCGCTAACAGGGCAAGTGAGCAGTTCTTC; CDR3 protein: CSANRASEQFF
clone size: .; V gene: TRBV5-4; J gene: TRBJ2-5; D gene: .; CDR3 DNA: TGTGCCAGCAGCTTGACTACAGAAGAGACCCAGTACTTC; CDR3 protein: CASSLTTEETQYF
clone size: .; V gene: TRBV2; J gene: TRBJ2-7; D gene: .; CDR3 DNA: TGTGCCAGCATCCAGGACTACACCTACGAGCAGTACTTC; CDR3 protein: CASIQDYTYEQYF
clone size: few; V gene: TRBV10-2; J gene: TRBJ2-7; D gene: .; CDR3 DNA: TGCGCCAGCTTTGGATTTACATGGAGGAGGGGGAACTCCTACGAGCAGTACTTC; CDR3 protein: CASFGFTWRRGNSYEQYF
clone size: few; V gene: TRBV5-8; J gene: TRBJ2-1; D gene: TRBD2; CDR3 DNA: TGTGCCAGCAGCTTTTGGGGGCCGGGACTAGCGATTCCAGAGCAGTTCTTC; CDR3 protein: CASSFWGPGLAIPEQFF
clone size: few; V gene: TRBV5-1; J gene: TRBJ2-1; D gene: TRBD2; CDR3 DNA: TGCGCCAGCAGCCCCATAATGCGGGAGATCCGGGGTGAGCAGTTCTTC; CDR3 protein: CASSPIMREIRGEQFF
clone size: few; V gene: TRBV29-1; J gene: TRBJ2-1; D gene: .; CDR3 DNA: TGCAGCGTAGTGTCGGGGCAGGGGAGGGGTAATGAGCAGTTCTTC; CDR3 protein: CSVVSGQGRGNEQFF
clone size: .; V gene: TRBV4-3; J gene: TRBJ2-5; D gene: .; CDR3 DNA: TGCGCCAGCAGCCAAGACAGGGAAGCGGGCCAAGAGACCCAGTACTTC; CDR3 protein: CASSQDREAGQETQYF
clone size: .; V gene: TRBV7-9; J gene: TRBJ1-3; D gene: .; CDR3 DNA: TGTGCCAGCAGCTTATTAGCTGGAAACACCATATATTTT; CDR3 protein: CASSLLAGNTIYF
clone size: .; V gene: TRBV6-5; J gene: TRBJ2-7; D gene: .; CDR3 DNA: TGTGCCAGCGGGTCGATGGCAGGGCCCTACGAGCAGTACTTC; CDR3 protein: CASGSMAGPYEQYF
clone size: .; V gene: TRBV19; J gene: TRBJ2-1; D gene: TRBD2; CDR3 DNA: TGTGCCAGTAGTATCGCAGCGGGAGGGTTCCATGAGCAGTTCTTC; CDR3 protein: CASSIAAGGFHEQFF
clone size: .; V gene: TRBV5-5; J gene: TRBJ2-2; D gene: .; CDR3 DNA: TGTGCCAGCAGCTTGGCGCTGGGGACCGGGGAGCTGTTTTTT; CDR3 protein: CASSLALGTGELFF
clone size: few; V gene: TRBV18; J gene: TRBJ2-3; D gene: .; CDR3 DNA: TGTGCCAGCTCACCGTCTCAGGGTTGGACCACAGATACGCAGTATTTT; CDR3 protein: CASSPSQGWTTDTQYF
clone size: .; V gene: TRBV28; J gene: TRBJ2-7; D gene: .; CDR3 DNA: TGTGCCAGCAGTTTACCCGGGACCAACGAGCAGTACTTC; CDR3 protein: CASSLPGTNEQYF
clone size: .; V gene: TRBV21-1; J gene: TRBJ2-7; D gene: .; CDR3 DNA: TGTGCCAGCAGCACACCCGGATGGCGGGGCATCGCGACCTACGAGCAGTACTTC; CDR3 protein: CASSTPGWRGIATYEQYF
clone size: few; V gene: TRBV28; J gene: TRBJ2-7; D gene: TRBD2; CDR3 DNA: TGTGCCAGCAGTTTATCACATAGCGGGAGGAGCTACGAGCAGTACTTC; CDR3 protein: CASSLSHSGRSYEQYF
clone size: few; V gene: TRBV28; J gene: TRBJ2-5; D gene: .; CDR3 DNA: TGTGCCAGCAGTTTACTGAGACAGACCGAGCACTTC; CDR3 protein: CASSLLRQTEHF
clone size: .; V gene: TRBV2; J gene: TRBJ1-1; D gene: TRBD1; CDR3 DNA: TGTGCCAGCAGCGTAGACAGGGTAAACACTGAAGCTTTCTTT; CDR3 protein: CASSVDRVNTEAFF
clone size: few; V gene: TRBV7-8; J gene: TRBJ2-6; D gene: .; CDR3 DNA: TGTGCCAGCAGCTTAGCAGGGGCCAACGTCCTGACTTTC; CDR3 protein: CASSLAGANVLTF
clone size: .; V gene: TRBV29-1; J gene: TRBJ2-3; D gene: .; CDR3 DNA: TGCAGCGTTGATCTTGGCCCAGATACGCAGTATTTT; CDR3 protein: CSVDLGPDTQYF
clone size: few; V gene: TRBV18; J gene: TRBJ2-1; D gene: TRBD2; CDR3 DNA: TGTGCCAGCTCACCAAGGGAGTGGCGGGGGGAGCAGTTCTTC; CDR3 protein: CASSPREWRGEQFF